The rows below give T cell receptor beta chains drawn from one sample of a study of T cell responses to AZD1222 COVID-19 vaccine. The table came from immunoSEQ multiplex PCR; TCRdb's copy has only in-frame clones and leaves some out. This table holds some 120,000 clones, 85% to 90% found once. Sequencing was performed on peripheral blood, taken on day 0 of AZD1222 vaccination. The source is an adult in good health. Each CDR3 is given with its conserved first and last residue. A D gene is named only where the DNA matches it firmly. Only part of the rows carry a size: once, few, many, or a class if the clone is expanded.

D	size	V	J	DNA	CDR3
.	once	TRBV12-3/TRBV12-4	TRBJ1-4	TGTGCCAGCGGGCTAAATGAAAAACTGTTTTTT	CASGLNEKLFF
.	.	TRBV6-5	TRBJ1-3	TGTGCCAGCAGTTACAGATCGGAATCTGGAAACACCATATATTTT	CASSYRSESGNTIYF
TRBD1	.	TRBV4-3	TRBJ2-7	TGCGCCAGCAGCCAATATCGACAGGGGGGTCTGTACGAGCAGTACTTC	CASSQYRQGGLYEQYF
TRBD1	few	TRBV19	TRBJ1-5	TGTGCCAGTAGTCTCACAGGGGTGAACAATCAGCCCCAGCATTTT	CASSLTGVNNQPQHF
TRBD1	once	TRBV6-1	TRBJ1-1	TGTGCCAGCAGTGACATGGGACAGGGGGCGATGACTGAAGCTTTCTTT	CASSDMGQGAMTEAFF
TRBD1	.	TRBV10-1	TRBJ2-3	TGCGCCAGCAGTGATAGGACAGGGAATGGAGATACGCAGTATTTT	CASSDRTGNGDTQYF
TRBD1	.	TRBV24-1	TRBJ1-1	TGTGCCACCAGTGAGACAGGGGGCTTTCTCATCACTGAAGCTTTCTTT	CATSETGGFLITEAFF
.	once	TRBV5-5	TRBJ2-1	TGTGCCAGCAGCTTGGGAGAAGGGGGCTCCTACAATGAGCAGTTCTTC	CASSLGEGGSYNEQFF
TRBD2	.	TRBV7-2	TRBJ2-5	TGTGCCAGCAGCTTACGGTTGGGGGGGAGTGAGACCCAGTACTTC	CASSLRLGGSETQYF
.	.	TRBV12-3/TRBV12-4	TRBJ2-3	TGTGCCAGCAGTCCCCGGACGTGGGTGCAGTATTTT	CASSPRTWVQYF
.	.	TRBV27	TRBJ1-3	TGTGCCAGCAGTCCTCTGCCAGGAATCTCTGGAAACACCATATATTTT	CASSPLPGISGNTIYF
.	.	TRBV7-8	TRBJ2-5	TGTGCCAGCAGCCATCGGGGAGGGGGACCAGAGACCCAGTACTTC	CASSHRGGGPETQYF
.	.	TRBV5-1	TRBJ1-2	TGCGCCAGCAGTGGAGGCGTCTCTGACTATGGCTACACCTTC	CASSGGVSDYGYTF
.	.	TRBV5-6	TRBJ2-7	TGTGCCAGCAGTTTGAGGCGACCAGGGCTGATCTACGAGCAGTACTTC	CASSLRRPGLIYEQYF
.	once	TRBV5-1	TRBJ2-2	TGCGCCAGCAGCTTCCGGCTGGCGGGCGCGCTAGTCGCCGGGGAGCTGTTTTTT	CASSFRLAGALVAGELFF
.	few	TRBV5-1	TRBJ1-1	TGCGCCAGCAGCCGGGATGGTGACACCTTGAACACTGAAGCTTTCTTT	CASSRDGDTLNTEAFF
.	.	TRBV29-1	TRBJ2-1	TGCAGCTTCTCGGGGACCCGGGGCGGGGAGCAGTTCTTC	CSFSGTRGGEQFF
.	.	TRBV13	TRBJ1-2	TGTGCCAGCAGACCCAACCTCGGCATCCGCTATGGCTACACCTTC	CASRPNLGIRYGYTF
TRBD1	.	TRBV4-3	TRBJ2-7	TGCGCCAGCAGCCAAAACAGGGGGCGGGGGGAGCAGTACTTC	CASSQNRGRGEQYF
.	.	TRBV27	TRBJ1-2	TGTGCCAGCAGTAATAACCGAAACACCGCCGATTATGGCTACACCTTC	CASSNNRNTADYGYTF
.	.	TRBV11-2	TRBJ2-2	TGTGCCAGCAGCTTCCAGGGGTCCCGAGGGGAGCTGTTTTTT	CASSFQGSRGELFF
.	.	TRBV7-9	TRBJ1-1	TGTGCCAGCAGCTTTGAGGGGAACACTGAAGCTTTCTTT	CASSFEGNTEAFF
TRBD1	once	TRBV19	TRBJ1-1	TGTGCCAGTATCCGACAGGGGTTCGGTGAGGATGAAGCTTTCTTT	CASIRQGFGEDEAFF
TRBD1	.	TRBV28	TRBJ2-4	TGTGCCAGCAGTTTAGGCCCTGACAGGGGTCAGTACTTC	CASSLGPDRGQYF
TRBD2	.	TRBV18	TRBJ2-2	TGTGCCAGCTCACCGCGGGAGGGGGCTTCCGGGGAGCTGTTTTTT	CASSPREGASGELFF
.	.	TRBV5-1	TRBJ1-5	TGCGCCAGCAGCTTGAACGACGGAAACAATCAGCCCCAGCATTTT	CASSLNDGNNQPQHF
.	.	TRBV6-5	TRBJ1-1	TGTGCCAGCAGACTGCAGGGGAGGAACACTGAAGCTTTCTTT	CASRLQGRNTEAFF
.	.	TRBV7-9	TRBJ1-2	TGTGCCAGCAGCTCAGGAGGGCTATACGAAGTCTATGGCTACACCTTC	CASSSGGLYEVYGYTF
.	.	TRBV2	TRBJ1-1	TGTGCCAGCAGCGAGATGACAGACACTGAAGCTTTCTTT	CASSEMTDTEAFF
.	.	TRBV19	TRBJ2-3	TGTGCCAGTAGTATGAGGGACGTCACAGATACGCAGTATTTT	CASSMRDVTDTQYF
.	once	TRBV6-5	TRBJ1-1	TGTGCCAGCAGCTACCCGGCCGCAGGGTTACCTGAAGCTTTCTTT	CASSYPAAGLPEAFF
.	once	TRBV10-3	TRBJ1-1	TGTGCCATCAGTGGTCGCACAGGGATGAACACTGAAGCTTTCTTT	CAISGRTGMNTEAFF
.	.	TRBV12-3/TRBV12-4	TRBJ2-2	TGTGCCAGCAGCCTGTATCGCGGGGAGCTGTTTTTT	CASSLYRGELFF
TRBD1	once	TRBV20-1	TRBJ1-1	TGCAGTGCTAGCTCTTTACAGGGGCTCTTCTTT	CSASSLQGLFF
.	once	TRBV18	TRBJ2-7	TGTGCCAGCTCACCACCGCAGGGGCAGCCCTACGAGCAGTACTTC	CASSPPQGQPYEQYF
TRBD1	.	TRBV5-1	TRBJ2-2	TGCGCCAGCAGCCTCCAGGGGGCGGACACCGGGGAGCTGTTTTTT	CASSLQGADTGELFF
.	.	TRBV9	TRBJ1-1	TGTGCCAGCAGCGGGGGACCTCGGAACACTGAAGCTTTCTTT	CASSGGPRNTEAFF
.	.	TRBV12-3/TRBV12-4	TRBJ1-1	TGTGCCAGCAGTTTAAGGGAGAACACTGAAGCTTTCTTT	CASSLRENTEAFF
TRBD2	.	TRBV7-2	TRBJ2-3	TGTGCCAGCAGTGCTGACACTCCGGGACTAGCGGGGGGCACAGATACGCAGTATTTT	CASSADTPGLAGGTDTQYF
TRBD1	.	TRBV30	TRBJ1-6	TGTGCCTGGCGGGACAGTAATTCACCCCTCCACTTT	CAWRDSNSPLHF
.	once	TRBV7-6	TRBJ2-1	TGTGCCAGCAGCACCAGAGGCGAGTACAATGAGCAGTTCTTC	CASSTRGEYNEQFF
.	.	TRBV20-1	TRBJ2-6	TGCAGTGCTAGTTTAACAGGGTCTGGGGCCAACGTCCTGACTTTC	CSASLTGSGANVLTF
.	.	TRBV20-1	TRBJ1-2	TGCAGTGCTAGTCCAGTCGGGTCTGGTGGCTACACCTTC	CSASPVGSGGYTF
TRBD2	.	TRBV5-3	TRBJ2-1	TGTGCCAGAAGCCACCGGGGACTAGCGGAAAACAATGAGCAGTTCTTC	CARSHRGLAENNEQFF
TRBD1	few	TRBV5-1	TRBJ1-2	TGCGCCAGCGCTTTAGGACAGGACTATGGCTACACCTTC	CASALGQDYGYTF
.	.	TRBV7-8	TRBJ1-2	TGTGCCAGCAGCCCTGTTGGCTATGGCTACACCTTC	CASSPVGYGYTF